This entry concerns a single T cell receptor (beta chain). Its specificity is unknown. The data belong to a study of T cell responses to AZD1222 COVID-19 vaccine. The wider study: Analyses pooled second doses at about 4 or about 12 weeks.

General study points: The donor cohort was predominantly white British with a female majority, and clonal diversity may have been underestimated. Nearly half of unique spike-specific TCRs reportedly avoided B.1.351 and B.1.1.7 mutated regions.

Generated by immunoSEQ multiplex PCR, the TCRdb table keeps only in-frame clones and is missing some. The table shows around 97,000 clones, with 75% to 90% occurring only once. The CDR3 extends over 15 amino acids. The sequence came from an adult in good health. V usage is TRBV21-1 and J usage is TRBJ2-2. TRBV21-1 corresponds to a pseudogene. This specimen was peripheral blood, taken on day 0 of AZD1222 vaccination. The CDR3 loop reads CASSTGTPNTGELFF. CDR3 nucleotide sequence: TGTGCCAGCAGCACTGGGACCCCAAACACCGGGGAGCTGTTTTTT.